The 16 T cell receptor beta chains listed next were all sequenced from one sample in a study of blood T cell repertoires in COVID-19. Only in-frame clones appear in the TCRdb table, and some are missing; sequencing was by immunoSEQ multiplex PCR. The sample has around 160,000 clones; about 83% are singletons. Sequencing was performed on peripheral blood. Every receptor here comes from an older woman with COVID-19, enrolled during active disease.

CDR3 DNA sequence: TGTGCCAGCAGCTGGGACAGACAAGAGACCCAGTACTTC. This codes for CASSWDRQETQYF. This chain uses TRBV5-6 with TRBJ2-5; 7 nucleotides match TRBD1. V dropped 3 bases and J dropped 2; count of bases not matched to a gene: 1. Germline CDR1 SGHDT, CDR2 YYEEEE. The CDR3 extends over 13 amino acids. The whole variable domain, filled in from reference TRBV5-6 and TRBJ2-5, reads DAGVTQSPTHLIKTRGQQVTLRCSPKSGHDTVSWYQQALGQGPQFIFQYYEEEERQRGNFPDRFSGHQFPNYSSELNVNALLLGDSALYLCASSWDRQETQYFGPGTRLLVL.

Regarding this clone: The same CDR3 also results from other DNA sequences found in this sample. The chain is built from TRBV9 and TRBJ1-6; the match to TRBD1 covers 7 bases. Looked up from germline, CDR1 is SGDLS and CDR2 is YYNGEE. CDR3 length: 15 amino acids. The junction had 5 bases not matched to a gene; V was cut back by 3 bases and J by 5 bases. In DNA form, the CDR3 reads TGTGCCAGCAGCGCAAGACAGGGAGATAATTCACCCCTCCACTTT. This sequence encodes CASSARQGDNSPLHF.

Only one count was recorded for this clone. The chain is built from TRBV6-5 and TRBJ2-1; 7 nucleotides line up with TRBD2. With V trimmed by 4 bases and J by 5 bases, 8 bases remained unmatched. The germline V gene has CDR1 MNHEY and CDR2 SVGAGI. This CDR3 spans 15 amino acids. Here the CDR3 DNA reads TGTGCCAGCAGTTTATCCCTAGCGGTGAACAATGAGCAGTTCTTC. Its protein is CASSLSLAVNNEQFF.

The chain carries TRBV12-3 or TRBV12-4 and TRBJ1-4; TRBD1 is a possible D gene (5 bases). Trimming stripped 7 bases from V and 11 bases from J, with 11 bases between. This CDR3 has 11 amino acids. As DNA, the CDR3 is TGTGCCAGCACCCATGGGGGGAAACTGTTTTTT. It specifies CASTHGGKLFF.

This rearrangement joins TRBV6-5 to TRBJ1-2; the D gene is possibly TRBD1 (6 bases). The CDR3 consists of 13 residues. With 6 bases removed from V and 4 bases from J, the gap between germline ends came to 12 bases. Germline values: CDR1 MNHEY, CDR2 SVGAGI. The CDR3 DNA is TGTGCCAGCAGCCTCGGACAGCTCTATGGCTACACCTTC. As protein: CASSLGQLYGYTF.

CDR3 DNA: TGTGCCAGCAGCTGGATCGGGACAGGGGTGAACGAGCAGTACTTC. Protein sequence: CASSWIGTGVNEQYF. The chain recombines TRBV5-4 with TRBJ2-7, with TRBD1 identical over 10 bases. The CDR3 loop spans 15 amino acids. CDR1 is SGHNT and CDR2 is YYREEE in the germline V gene (reference sequence). J lost 5 bases, V lost 3 bases, and 8 bases had no gene match.

The rearrangement uses TRBV11-2 and TRBJ1-1, with D maybe TRBD1 (5 bases). Germline V gene sequence: CDR1 SGHAT, CDR2 FQNNGV. CDR3 length equals 12 residues. V lost 0 bases to trimming and J lost 6 bases, with 5 bases between them. The CDR3, as DNA: TGTGCCAGCAGCTTAGAGACAGCTGAAGCTTTCTTT. Its protein is CASSLETAEAFF.

Only one count was recorded for this clone. The V and J genes are TRBV6-5 and TRBJ1-5; D unresolved. Germline CDR1 reads MNHEY; CDR2 reads SVGAGI. V was clipped by 8 bases and J by 0 bases, with 5 bases between them. The CDR3 has 12 residues. The CDR3 DNA sequence: TGTGCCAGCCCTTATAGCAATCAGCCCCAGCATTTT. It translates to CASPYSNQPQHF.

This chain connects TRBV6-5 to TRBJ2-7; 10 bases align to TRBD2. CDR3 length: 14 amino acids. Losses at the gene ends were 8 bases for V and 2 bases for J; bases not matched to a gene: 6. Germline CDR1 reads MNHEY; CDR2 reads SVGAGI. The CDR3 spells CASAGTSVPYEQYF. The CDR3, as DNA: TGTGCCAGCGCCGGGACTAGCGTGCCCTACGAGCAGTACTTC.

The genes are TRBV6-6 and TRBJ2-5, with 9 bases lining up with TRBD1. Germline loops: CDR1 MNHNY, CDR2 SVGAGI (reference sequence). The CDR3 runs to 15 residues. Trimming took 6 bases from V and 0 from J; bases not matched to a gene: 5. Written as DNA, the CDR3 is TGTGCCAGCAGCCGAGGGGACAGGGACCAAGAGACCCAGTACTTC. Its protein product is CASSRGDRDQETQYF.

This clone has just a few counts. The J gene is TRBJ1-1, the V gene TRBV9, with 7 bases that match TRBD1. Germline values: CDR1 SGDLS, CDR2 YYNGEE. The length of the CDR3 is 15 residues. With 2 bases clipped from V and 1 base from J, the junction kept 5 bases outside the gene matches. The CDR3 here is CASSVTDRANTEAFF. The CDR3 DNA is TGTGCCAGCAGCGTTACAGACAGGGCGAACACTGAAGCTTTCTTT.

Notes on this clone: One end of the junction is discordant with germline, which a read error may explain. The chain is built from TRBV28 and TRBJ1-5, with 11 bases that match TRBD1. Germline lookup yields CDR1 MDHEN and CDR2 SYDVKM. This CDR3 contains 15 residues. The CDR3 region is CASSLGDRGNRPQHF. The CDR3 DNA follows: TGTGCCAGCAGTTTAGGGGACAGGGGGAATCGGCCCCAGCATTTT.

The genes are TRBV19 and TRBJ2-2; D is possibly TRBD1 (6 bases). CDR1 and CDR2 (germline): LNHDA, SQIVND (reference sequence). V lost 7 bases, J lost 5 bases, and 14 bases lay in between. The CDR3 has 14 amino acids. This CDR3 reads CASTARGHTGELFF. The DNA for the CDR3 is TGTGCCAGTACCGCCCGGGGACATACCGGGGAGCTGTTTTTT. Full variable domain (outside the CDR3, taken from reference TRBV19 and TRBJ2-2): DGGITQSPKYLFRKEGQNVTLSCEQNLNHDAMYWYRQDPGQGLRLIYYSQIVNDFQKGDIAEGYSVSREKKESFPLTVTSAQKNPTAFYLCASTARGHTGELFFGEGSRLTVL.

A word on this clone: Additional DNA sequences in this sample encode the identical CDR3. This chain's CDR3 is CSVGTGGGQPQHF. CDR3 nucleotides: TGCAGCGTGGGGACAGGGGGTGGGCAGCCCCAGCATTTT. The chain links TRBV29-1 to TRBJ1-5; 11 bases map to TRBD1. The CDR3 extends over 13 amino acids. V gave up 6 bases and J gave up 7 bases; unmatched junction bases: 5. Germline V gene sequence: CDR1 SQVTM, CDR2 ANQGSEA.

The chain links TRBV3-1 (or the pseudogene TRBV3-2) to TRBJ2-7; D is undetermined. This CDR3 comprises 14 residues. In germline, CDR1 is LGHDT, CDR2 YNNKEL (reference sequence). V lost 4 bases, J lost 6 bases, and 16 bases lay in between. CDR3 protein: CASSPSVTRSEQYF. The CDR3 DNA is TGTGCCAGCAGCCCCAGTGTGACTCGGAGCGAGCAGTACTTC.

V gene TRBV29-1 combines with J gene TRBJ1-2; perhaps TRBD1 as D (5 bases). The CDR3 is made up of 15 amino acids. The V gene's germline CDR1 is SQVTM and CDR2 ANQGSEA. V dropped 4 bases and J dropped 1 base, with 16 bases sitting between them. The CDR3 sequence is CSVAGGEKNNYGYTF. The CDR3 nucleotides read TGCAGCGTTGCGGGAGGGGAAAAAAATAACTATGGCTACACCTTC.